These 3 T cell receptor beta chains share one sample of origin, sequenced in a study of cytomegalovirus exposure and HLA in healthy donors. PCR employed 60 Vbeta and 13 Jbeta primers. Using immunoSEQ multiplex PCR, the repertoire was profiled, and TCRdb retains in-frame clones only, with some absent. Among about 140,000 clones listed, roughly 78% were seen once. Sequencing used PBMCs. The receptors come from a young man in good health and CMV-seropositive.

This clone appeared once. V and J are TRBV6-1 and TRBJ2-3; TRBD2 might be the D (5 bases). Per germline, CDR1 MNHNS and CDR2 SASEGT. The CDR3 is 15 amino acids. V gave up 1 base and J gave up 3 bases, with 11 bases separating them. The CDR3 is CASSEEGGSTDTQYF. The CDR3 DNA follows: TGTGCCAGCAGTGAAGAGGGTGGGAGTACAGATACGCAGTATTTT.

This chain joins TRBV25-1 and TRBJ1-1; 8 nucleotides line up with TRBD1. Trimming at V came to 6 bases and at J to 6 bases, leaving 3 bases not matched to a gene. CDR1 and CDR2 (germline): MGHDK, SYGVNS. This CDR3 contains 12 residues. The CDR3: CASRRTGSEAFF. CDR3 bases: TGTGCCAGCAGACGGACAGGGTCTGAAGCTTTCTTT. Based on the CDR3 plus reference TRBV25-1 and TRBJ1-1, the full variable domain is EADIYQTPRYLVIGTGKKITLECSQTMGHDKMYWYQQDPGMELHLIHYSYGVNSTEKGDLSSESTVSRIRTEHFPLTLESARPSHTSQYLCASRRTGSEAFFGQGTRLTVV.

The rearrangement joins TRBV28 to TRBJ1-2, with 9 positions matching TRBD1. The J segment lost 9 bases and the V segment lost 3 bases, leaving 14 bases of the junction unmatched. This CDR3 is built from 16 residues. Germline CDR1 MDHEN, CDR2 SYDVKM. In DNA, the CDR3 is TGTGCCAGCAGTTTTGGGACAGGGCCGTCAAAAAATCGCTACACCTTC. Protein sequence: CASSFGTGPSKNRYTF.